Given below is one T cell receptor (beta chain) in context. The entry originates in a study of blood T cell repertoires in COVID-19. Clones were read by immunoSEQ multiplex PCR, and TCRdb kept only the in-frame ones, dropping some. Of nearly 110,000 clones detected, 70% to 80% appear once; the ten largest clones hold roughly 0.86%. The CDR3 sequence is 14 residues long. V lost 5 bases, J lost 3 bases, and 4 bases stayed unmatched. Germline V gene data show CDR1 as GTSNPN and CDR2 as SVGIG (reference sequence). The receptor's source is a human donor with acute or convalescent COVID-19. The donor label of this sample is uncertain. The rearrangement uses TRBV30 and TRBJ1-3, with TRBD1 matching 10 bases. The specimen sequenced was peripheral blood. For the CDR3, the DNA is TGTGCCTGGCGACAGGGGGCAAGTGGAAACACCATATATTTT. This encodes CAWRQGASGNTIYF.